This T cell receptor beta chain stems from a study of radiotherapy plus CTLA-4 blockade in lung cancer. Study-level background: Objective responses occurred in roughly a sixth of patients; approximately 33% had disease control. Study-wide points: Radiotherapy with ipilimumab was followed by blood expansion of tumor-derived clones.

Concerning this clone: Its specificity is unknown.

Germline CDR1 SNHLY, CDR2 FYNNEI. The CDR3 length is 14 residues. Trimming took 6 bases from V and 3 from J, leaving 12 bases between them. Method: immunoSEQ multiplex PCR; TCRdb's copy keeps in-frame clones and lacks some. The sample includes about 91,000 clones, about two thirds of them seen just once. The V and J genes are TRBV2 and TRBJ1-5; tentative D call: TRBD1 (5 bases). Sequenced material: peripheral blood, taken from a patient treated with radiotherapy plus ipilimumab. The clonotype comes from a human donor with non-small cell lung cancer that progressed on radiotherapy plus ipilimumab. In DNA, the CDR3 is TGTGCCAGCAGCCTGGGACGGGACAATCAGCCCCAGCATTTT. Translating it yields CASSLGRDNQPQHF.